This TCR beta chain was identified in a study of control samples from healthy donors and cancer patients. Profiled with immunoSEQ multiplex PCR; TCRdb holds only in-frame clones, not every one. Seen here are over 80,000 clones, around 80% observed once, and the top ten hold over 9.5%. Trimming shortened V by 1 base and J by 2 bases, and 8 bases separated the two germline ends. The CDR3 has 14 amino acids. CDR1 is MNHNY and CDR2 is SVGAGI in the germline V gene (reference sequence). This clone was seen a single time. The genes are TRBV6-6 and TRBJ1-1; D gene unclear. The origin of this receptor is a woman in her twenties or thirties in good health. Sequencing was done on a sample of blood. Written as DNA, the CDR3 is TGTGCCAGCAGTTACTTATTGAGCAACACTGAAGCTTTCTTT. Translation: CASSYLLSNTEAFF.